A selection of T cell receptor beta chains follows, all from one sample in a study of T cell responses to AZD1222 COVID-19 vaccine. Clones were sequenced by immunoSEQ multiplex PCR, and TCRdb holds only the in-frame ones, with some missing. The sample lists fewer than 140,000 clones, roughly 88% occurring once. Sequenced material: peripheral blood, taken 28 days after the second AZD1222 dose. The receptor source for this set is an adult who received the AZD1222 COVID-19 vaccine. Each CDR3 is given with its conserved first and last residue. The D gene is left open where the match is weak. The size of a clone is reported for some rows only, either as once, few or many, or as a class for expanded clones.

cdr3_nt,cdr3_aa,d_call,clone_size,j_call,v_call
TGTGCCTGGAGTTCTCGGGGCAGGGGGCGTACCGGGGAGCTGTTTTTT,CAWSSRGRGRTGELFF,TRBD1,NA,TRBJ2-2,TRBV30
TGTGCCAGCAGGCAGGGTGGCACTGAAGCTTTCTTT,CASRQGGTEAFF,NA,NA,TRBJ1-1,TRBV27
TGTGCCAGCAGCGAGGGACTAGCGGCCCTGCTCAGCACAGATACGCAGTATTTT,CASSEGLAALLSTDTQYF,TRBD2,once,TRBJ2-3,TRBV7-2
TGTGCCAGCAGCTTAGGGGGTAAATACGAGCAGTACTTC,CASSLGGKYEQYF,NA,NA,TRBJ2-7,TRBV7-8
TGTGCCAGCAGAACAGGGAGGGCCTACGAGCAGTACTTC,CASRTGRAYEQYF,NA,NA,TRBJ2-7,TRBV12-3/TRBV12-4
TGTGCCAGCAGCCAAAGACCAGGGGTTCGGAACACTGAAGCTTTCTTT,CASSQRPGVRNTEAFF,NA,NA,TRBJ1-1,TRBV3-1/TRBV3-2
TGTGCCAGCAGTCCCGTAGGAACCTATAATGAAAAACTGTTTTTT,CASSPVGTYNEKLFF,NA,NA,TRBJ1-4,TRBV28
TGTGCCAGCGCGCCCGACAGGGGACGCGAGCAGTACTTC,CASAPDRGREQYF,TRBD1,NA,TRBJ2-7,TRBV9
TGTGCCAGCAGATCAGGGGCACTAGGCTATGGCTACACCTTC,CASRSGALGYGYTF,NA,NA,TRBJ1-2,TRBV11-2
TGCGCCAGCAGGACCGGACAGGGGAAAAACACTGAAGCTTTCTTT,CASRTGQGKNTEAFF,TRBD1,NA,TRBJ1-1,TRBV5-1
TGTGCCAGCTCATCACAGGGGTTGAACACTGAAGCTTTCTTT,CASSSQGLNTEAFF,TRBD1,NA,TRBJ1-1,TRBV18
TGTGCCAGCAGCTTAACCGGGGCAGATACGCAGTATTTT,CASSLTGADTQYF,NA,NA,TRBJ2-3,TRBV11-3
TGTGCCAGCAGCTTCACTAGCGGGGGAAACAATGAGCAGTTCTTC,CASSFTSGGNNEQFF,TRBD2,NA,TRBJ2-1,TRBV11-2
TGTGCCAGCAGTCTACGGGACAGGGTCCACGAGCAGTACTTC,CASSLRDRVHEQYF,TRBD1,once,TRBJ2-7,TRBV6-5
TGCGCCAGCAGCTCTGACAGGGGGAGGGAAAAACTGTTTTTT,CASSSDRGREKLFF,TRBD1,once,TRBJ1-4,TRBV5-1
TGTGCCAGCAGCTTAGGGGCGTTTGGGGCCTGGCAGACCCAGTACTTC,CASSLGAFGAWQTQYF,NA,once,TRBJ2-5,TRBV7-2
TGTGCCATCAGGGAGTCGGAAGTCGGATTCACCCTCCACTTT,CAIRESEVGFTLHF,NA,NA,TRBJ1-6,TRBV10-3
TGTGCCAGCAGCGCTCCAGGGGCCTACAATGAGCAGTTCTTC,CASSAPGAYNEQFF,NA,NA,TRBJ2-1,TRBV7-9
TGTGCCAGCAGCCCTACTAGGAACCCCTCCTACAATGAGCAGTTCTTC,CASSPTRNPSYNEQFF,NA,few,TRBJ2-1,TRBV14
TGTGCCAGCAGCCAAGATGCAGGGCGGGGGTTCGCCGGGGAGCTGTTTTTT,CASSQDAGRGFAGELFF,TRBD2,NA,TRBJ2-2,TRBV14
TGTGCCGGACAACTAGACCCCCAAGAGACCCAGTACTTC,CAGQLDPQETQYF,NA,NA,TRBJ2-5,TRBV2
TGCAGCACCCAACGCGACACTGAAGCTTTCTTT,CSTQRDTEAFF,NA,NA,TRBJ1-1,TRBV7-9
TGTGCCAGCAGCTTAGCGCGGGGTGGTGGAAACACCATATATTTT,CASSLARGGGNTIYF,NA,NA,TRBJ1-3,TRBV7-9
TGTGCCAGCAGCCAAAAGGACTGGATTGGGACCCAGTACTTC,CASSQKDWIGTQYF,NA,NA,TRBJ2-5,TRBV5-8
TGTGCCAGCAGCCCTATACGGCCGTCTCGCCAAGAGACCCAGTACTTC,CASSPIRPSRQETQYF,NA,NA,TRBJ2-5,TRBV7-8
TGCGCCAGCAGCTTGGGCGGGGCGCATGGGGCCAACGTCCTGACTTTC,CASSLGGAHGANVLTF,NA,NA,TRBJ2-6,TRBV5-1
TGTGCCAGCAGCTTGTCCACAGGGCTCCAAGAGACCCAGTACTTC,CASSLSTGLQETQYF,NA,NA,TRBJ2-5,TRBV5-5
TGTGCCAGCCGGGACAGAGATACAACTAATGAAAAACTGTTTTTT,CASRDRDTTNEKLFF,TRBD1,NA,TRBJ1-4,TRBV19
TGTGCCAGCAGCTGGGGTGGGCTTGAACGCCGGGAGACCCAGTACTTC,CASSWGGLERRETQYF,NA,NA,TRBJ2-5,TRBV7-8
TGCGCCAGCAGCTCGCAGGGCAGTGGCTACAATGAGCAGTTCTTC,CASSSQGSGYNEQFF,NA,NA,TRBJ2-1,TRBV5-1
TGTGCCAGCAGCCCAGGGCCAAATCCGTACTTC,CASSPGPNPYF,NA,NA,TRBJ2-7,TRBV11-2
TGTGCCAGCAGTGACGAAACATTGGGGGGCTACACCTTC,CASSDETLGGYTF,NA,NA,TRBJ1-2,TRBV6-1
TGCGCCAGCAGCACAGGACAACCCACTAACTATGGCTACACCTTC,CASSTGQPTNYGYTF,NA,NA,TRBJ1-2,TRBV5-1
TGTGCCAGCAGTCTCGGGGTCGGCTACGAGCAGTACTTC,CASSLGVGYEQYF,NA,NA,TRBJ2-7,TRBV12-3/TRBV12-4
TGTGCCAGCAGCGGGGCGACAGGGTTGAACACTGAAGCTTTCTTT,CASSGATGLNTEAFF,TRBD1,NA,TRBJ1-1,TRBV7-2
TGTGCCAGCAGTCGGGGGGGTAATGAAAAACTGTTTTTT,CASSRGGNEKLFF,NA,NA,TRBJ1-4,TRBV5-4
TGTGCCAGCACCTCCGGAGGATCCTACGAGCAGTACTTC,CASTSGGSYEQYF,NA,NA,TRBJ2-7,TRBV5-8
TGCGCCAGCAGAGAACAGGATTCACCCCTCCACTTT,CASREQDSPLHF,NA,NA,TRBJ1-6,TRBV4-1